Each of the 21 T cell receptor beta chains below was sequenced from the same sample in a study of molecular identifiers for immune sequencing clone quantification. TCRdb independently ran MiXCR on the PCR reads; one entry per CDR3 protein. The data contain about 510,000 distinct CDR3 sequences, about a fifth of them singletons. The sample comprised naive CD8+ T cells from blood, with Jurkat cell RNA spiked in. As for subset: FACS-sorted CD8+CD4-CCR7+CD45RA+ naive T cells. The receptors here all came from a human donor in good health. Some libraries in this study had Jurkat cell RNA spiked in.

As concerns this clonotype: This may stem from a read error, because a much larger clone lies one nucleotide away. This sequence joins TRBV20-1 and TRBJ2-5; 9 nucleotides agree with TRBD2. CDR1 and CDR2 (germline): DFQATT, SNEGSKA (reference sequence). The trim removed 0 bases at V and 7 bases at J, leaving 9 bases unmatched. The CDR3 is 15 amino acids. CDR3 nucleotides: TGCAGTGCTAGAGATAGCGGGAGAACGGACGGGACCCAGTACTTC. It translates to CSARDSGRTDGTQYF.

The chain couples TRBV20-1 to TRBJ1-2, with D unclear. The CDR3 extends over 14 amino acids. CDR1 is DFQATT, CDR2 SNEGSKA, per germline (reference sequence). V was cut by 4 bases and J by 0 bases, with 12 bases left in between. CDR3 sequence reads: CSANFGTANYGYTF. The DNA for the CDR3 is TGCAGTGCTAACTTCGGAACAGCTAACTATGGCTACACCTTC.

This clonotype was recorded a few times. The rearrangement joins TRBV5-5 to TRBJ2-7, with D uncertain. In germline, CDR1 is SGHKS, CDR2 YYEKEE (reference sequence). The CDR3 sequence is 14 residues long. The V and J ends lost 2 bases and 2 bases respectively, with 11 bases between them. The CDR3 DNA follows: TGTGCCAGCAGCTTTCGGCAGAGCACCTACGAGCAGTACTTC. Protein product: CASSFRQSTYEQYF.

This clonotype was counted ten times or more. The rearrangement links TRBV5-1 to TRBJ2-7, with 10 nucleotides matching TRBD1. Looked up from germline, CDR1 is SGHRS and CDR2 is YFSETQ. Losses at the gene ends were 4 bases for V and 2 bases for J; bases not matched to a gene: 15. This CDR3 has 18 amino acids. Written as DNA, the CDR3 is TGCGCCAGCAGCCCCAGGACAGGGGGAGGAATTGACACCTACGAGCAGTACTTC. Protein product: CASSPRTGGGIDTYEQYF.

The chain couples TRBV30 to TRBJ2-1; D unclear. The CDR3 length is 12 residues. Trimming left V 0 bases short and J 6 bases short, with 6 bases between. Germline assignment: CDR1 GTSNPN and CDR2 SVGIG (reference sequence). DNA of the CDR3: TGTGCCTGGAGTGTAGTGGCCAATGAGCAGTTCTTC. As protein: CAWSVVANEQFF.

This clonotype has only a few counts. V usage is TRBV28 and J usage is TRBJ1-1, with 7 bases matching TRBD1. Germline V gene sequence: CDR1 MDHEN, CDR2 SYDVKM. The CDR3 contains 14 residues. V shed 5 bases, J shed 5 bases, and the junction held 8 bases outside the gene matches. The CDR3 region is CASSPRTGATEAFF. CDR3 coding DNA: TGTGCCAGCAGTCCCAGGACAGGAGCAACTGAAGCTTTCTTT.

This clonotype was recorded a few times. The chain couples TRBV12-3 or TRBV12-4 to TRBJ2-7, with 8 bases fitting TRBD1. This CDR3 has 16 residues. The ends lost 1 base at V and 7 bases at J; junction bases unmatched: 12. CDR3 coding DNA: TGTGCCAGCAGTTTAGTCATCAGGCAGGGGGCGGAGGAGCAGTACTTC. Protein product: CASSLVIRQGAEEQYF.

In its sample, this clonotype was seen a few times. The CDR3 DNA sequence: TGTGCCAGTAGTATAGGCCTAAACTATGGCTACACCTTC. It specifies CASSIGLNYGYTF. This chain uses TRBV19 with TRBJ1-2; D is uncertain. Trimming cost V 1 base and J 2 bases, with 5 bases left between them. The germline CDR1 and CDR2 sequences are LNHDA and SQIVND (reference sequence). CDR3 length: 13 amino acids.

The V and J genes are TRBV10-3 and TRBJ2-7; a possible D gene is TRBD2 (6 bases). The CDR3 length is 12 residues. Trimming shortened V by 9 bases and J by 1 base, and 10 bases separated the two germline ends. CDR1 and CDR2 from the germline V gene are ENHRY and SYGVKD. This CDR3 is CAIGGDSYEQYF. The CDR3 nucleotides read TGTGCCATTGGCGGGGATTCCTACGAGCAGTACTTC.

At least ten counts were recorded for this clonotype. The chain has TRBV7-2 and TRBJ1-6; unclear D gene. The V end was cut by 5 bases, the J end by 11 bases, with 16 bases between. This CDR3 has 14 amino acids. The germline CDR1 and CDR2 sequences are SGHTA and FQGNSA. The CDR3 coding sequence is TGTGCCAGCAGCGAAAACCGAGGTCTGACACCCCTCCACTTT. Protein sequence: CASSENRGLTPLHF.

The rearrangement links TRBV2 to TRBJ2-5; D may be TRBD1 (5 bases). Germline values: CDR1 SNHLY, CDR2 FYNNEI. Between the trimmed V and J ends, which lost 2 bases and 0 bases, there was a span of 10 bases. There are 15 residues in the CDR3. The CDR3 DNA reads TGTGCCAGCAGTGAAAGTGCGGACAACCAAGAGACCCAGTACTTC. It codes for CASSESADNQETQYF. Combining the CDR3 with reference TRBV2 and TRBJ2-5 gives the whole variable domain EPEVTQTPSHQVTQMGQEVILRCVPISNHLYFYWYRQILGQKVEFLVSFYNNEISEKSEIFDDQFSVERPDGSNFTLKIRSTKLEDSAMYFCASSESADNQETQYFGPGTRLLVL.

As concerns this clonotype: A much larger clone differs from this one at a single base, so this may be a read error. This chain uses TRBV7-9 with TRBJ1-1; 11 bases line up with TRBD1. V shed 11 bases, J shed 7 bases, and the junction held 6 bases outside the gene matches. The CDR3 length is 12 residues. CDR1 and CDR2 (germline): SEHNR, FQNEAQ (reference sequence). CDR3 DNA sequence: TGTGCCCATGGACAGGGGGCGGGTGAAGCTTTCTTT. Encoded protein: CAHGQGAGEAFF.

Concerning this clonotype itself: The germline gene is not matched at one end of the junction; a read error may be the cause. The chain recombines TRBV28 with TRBJ2-7, with 11 bases matching TRBD2. The CDR3 has 14 residues. CDR1 and CDR2 (germline): MDHEN, SYDVKM. CDR3 bases: TGTACCAGCCGACTAGCGGGGAGCTCCTACGAGCAGTACTTC. It translates to CTSRLAGSSYEQYF.

The rearrangement uses TRBV29-1 and TRBJ2-7, with D tentatively TRBD2 (5 bases). The CDR3 extends over 15 amino acids. V was clipped by 0 bases and J by 3 bases, with 15 bases between them. Germline assignment: CDR1 SQVTM and CDR2 ANQGSEA. The DNA of the CDR3 is TGCAGCGTTGAAGATTGGATGGGAGCTGGCTACGAGCAGTACTTC. It yields the protein CSVEDWMGAGYEQYF.

This clonotype showed up many times. The chain is built from TRBV29-1 and TRBJ2-2; 9 bases map to TRBD1. This CDR3 spans 16 amino acids. Per germline, CDR1 SQVTM and CDR2 ANQGSEA. The ends lost 6 bases at V and 0 bases at J; junction bases unmatched: 8. The CDR3 is CSVNGQGIANTGELFF. CDR3 bases: TGCAGCGTGAACGGACAGGGGATCGCGAACACCGGGGAGCTGTTTTTT.

This clonotype was observed many times. The rearrangement links TRBV7-9 to TRBJ1-4; 11 nucleotides line up with TRBD1. Germline CDR1 SEHNR, CDR2 FQNEAQ (reference sequence). CDR3 length: 14 residues. After removal of 4 bases from V and 7 bases from J, the junction contained 2 bases not matched to a gene. This CDR3 reads CASSWTGGTEKLFF. The CDR3 DNA follows: TGTGCCAGCAGCTGGACAGGGGGCACTGAAAAACTGTTTTTT. Filled out from reference TRBV7-9 and TRBJ1-4, the complete variable domain reads DTGVSQNPRHKITKRGQNVTFRCDPISEHNRLYWYRQTLGQGPEFLTYFQNEAQLEKSRLLSDRFSAERPKGSFSTLEIQRTEQGDSAMYLCASSWTGGTEKLFFGSGTQLSVL.

This clonotype was detected a few times. V gene TRBV20-1 combines with J gene TRBJ2-2; D gene uncertain. The CDR3 has 16 amino acids. Germline lookup yields CDR1 DFQATT and CDR2 SNEGSKA (reference sequence). V lost 0 bases and J lost 3, with 14 bases in between. The CDR3 reads CSARDVGLTDTGELFF. Written as DNA, the CDR3 is TGCAGTGCTAGAGATGTGGGTCTCACCGACACCGGGGAGCTGTTTTTT.

The chain joins TRBV27 to TRBJ2-7; D call uncertain. The CDR3 loop spans 13 amino acids. Germline V gives CDR1 MNHEY, CDR2 SMNVEV (reference sequence). The V gene lost 6 bases and the J gene lost 2 bases, with 11 bases spanning the gap. The CDR3 region is CASRASGPYEQYF. The CDR3 nucleotides read TGTGCCAGCAGGGCGAGTGGACCCTACGAGCAGTACTTC.

Details on this clonotype: This may be a read error, as it is one base from a much larger clone. In this CDR3 the conserved last residue, phenylalanine or tryptophan, is missing, so a read error is likely. The chain has TRBV29-1 and TRBJ2-7, with D perhaps assigned TRBD1 or TRBD2 (5 bases each). CDR3 length: 15 residues. In germline, CDR1 is SQVTM, CDR2 ANQGSEA. V shed 1 base and J shed 0 bases, with 13 bases lying between them. DNA of the CDR3: TGCAGCGTTGAAGTGCTGGGGGAACACTCCTACGAGCAGTACTCC. Translation gives CSVEVLGEHSYEQYS.

The gene calls are TRBV11-2 and TRBJ2-3, with no clear D. The length of the CDR3 is 16 residues. The V and J ends lost 1 base and 5 bases respectively, with 16 bases between them. Germline CDR1 and CDR2: SGHAT and FQNNGV. The CDR3 nucleotides are TGTGCCAGCAGCTTAGTGGGAAACCGTGTCGGAGATACGCAGTATTTT. It specifies CASSLVGNRVGDTQYF.

Concerning this clonotype itself: At one boundary the junction diverges from the germline segment, which might be a read error. The chain uses TRBV9 and TRBJ2-7; possibly TRBD2 for D (7 bases). Germline CDR1 SGDLS, CDR2 YYNGEE. This CDR3 is built from 15 residues. This chain's CDR3 is CASSVEGGGSYGQYF. The CDR3 bases are TGTGCCAGCAGCGTTGAGGGGGGGGGTTCCTACGGGCAGTACTTC.